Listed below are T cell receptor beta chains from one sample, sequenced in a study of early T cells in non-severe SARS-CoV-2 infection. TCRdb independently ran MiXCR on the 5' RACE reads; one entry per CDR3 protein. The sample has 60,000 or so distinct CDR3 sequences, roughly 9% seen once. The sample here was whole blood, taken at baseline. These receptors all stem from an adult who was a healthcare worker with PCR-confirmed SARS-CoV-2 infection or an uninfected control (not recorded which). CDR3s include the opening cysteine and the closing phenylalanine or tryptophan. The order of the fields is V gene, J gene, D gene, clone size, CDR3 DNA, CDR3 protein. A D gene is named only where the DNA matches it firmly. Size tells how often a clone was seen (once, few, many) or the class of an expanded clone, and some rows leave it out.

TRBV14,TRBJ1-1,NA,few,TGTGCCAGCAGCCAAGGGATGAACACTGAAGCTTTCTTT,CASSQGMNTEAFF
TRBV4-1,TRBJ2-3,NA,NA,TGCGCCAGCAGCCAAGATCCCCGAAGCCCCACAGATACGCAGTATTTT,CASSQDPRSPTDTQYF
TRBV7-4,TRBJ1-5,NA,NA,TGTGCCAGCAGCCCGGGACGGTTCAATCAGCCCCAGCATTTT,CASSPGRFNQPQHF
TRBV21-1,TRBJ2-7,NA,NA,TGTGCCAGCAGCAAGGGAGACAAGCGGGACAGGGGTTCCTACGAGCAGTACTTC,CASSKGDKRDRGSYEQYF
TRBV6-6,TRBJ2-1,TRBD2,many,TGTGCCAGCAGTTACTCGGAGGTAGCGGGGTTTGGTGAGCAGTTCTTC,CASSYSEVAGFGEQFF
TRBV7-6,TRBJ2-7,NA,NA,TGTGCCAGCAGCTTAGCGTCCAGCTCCTACGAGCAGTACTTC,CASSLASSSYEQYF
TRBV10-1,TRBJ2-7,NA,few,TGCGCCAGCAGTGAGAGGTCAGGGCACGAGCAGTACTTC,CASSERSGHEQYF
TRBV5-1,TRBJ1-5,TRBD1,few,TGCGCCAGCAGACCTGGGACAGGGAGCAATCAGCCCCAGCATTTT,CASRPGTGSNQPQHF
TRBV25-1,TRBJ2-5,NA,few,TGTGCCAGCAGTTTGGTGCCAGGGTCGAACCAAGAGACCCAGTACTTC,CASSLVPGSNQETQYF
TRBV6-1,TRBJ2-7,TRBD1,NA,TGTGCCAGCAGTAAGGACAGGGGTGCCTACGAGCAGTACTTC,CASSKDRGAYEQYF
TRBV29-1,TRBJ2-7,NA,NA,TGCAGCGCAGTCGGGTTACAGGGTAACCACGAGCAGTACTTC,CSAVGLQGNHEQYF
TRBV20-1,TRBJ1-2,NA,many,TGCAGTGCTAGAGGCCTGGGCGGCTACACCTTC,CSARGLGGYTF
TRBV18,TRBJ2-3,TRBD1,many,TGTGCCAGCTCACCCGGGACAGGAGACAGCACAGATACGCAGTATTTT,CASSPGTGDSTDTQYF
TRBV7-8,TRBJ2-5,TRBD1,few,TGTGCCAGCAGCAGAGGGACAGGGAACCAAGAGACCCAGTACTTC,CASSRGTGNQETQYF
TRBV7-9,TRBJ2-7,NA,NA,TGTGCCAGCAGCCCACGACCTACAGGGAAGGACGAGCAGTACTTC,CASSPRPTGKDEQYF
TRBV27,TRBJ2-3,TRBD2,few,TGTGCCAGCAGTCCGGGACTAGCGGGAGCTAGCACAGATACGCAGTATTTT,CASSPGLAGASTDTQYF
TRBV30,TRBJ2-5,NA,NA,TGTGCCTGGAGCCCAGGCCAAGAGACCCAGTACTTC,CAWSPGQETQYF
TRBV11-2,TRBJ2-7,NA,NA,TGTGCCAGCAGCCCTATGTCAGGGCCCTACGAGCAGTACTTC,CASSPMSGPYEQYF
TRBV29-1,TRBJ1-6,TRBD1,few,TGCAGCGGTCGACAGGGCCAAAATTCACCCCTCCACTTT,CSGRQGQNSPLHF
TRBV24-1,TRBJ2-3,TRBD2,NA,TGTGCCACCACTGAGGGAAGAGCGGGAGCAGATACGCAGTATTTT,CATTEGRAGADTQYF
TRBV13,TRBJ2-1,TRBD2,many,TGTGCCAGCAGCCTACTTTGGCGGGAGGGCTACAATGAGCAGTTCTTC,CASSLLWREGYNEQFF
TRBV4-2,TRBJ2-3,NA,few,TGTGCCAGCAGCCAAGATCAGATAGGGGCTAGCTCTACTTTCGCAGATACGCAGTATTTT,CASSQDQIGASSTFADTQYF
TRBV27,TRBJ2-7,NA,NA,TGTGCCAGCAGCCTCCAGACCTTTCGGCAGGATGGCTACGAGCAGTACTTC,CASSLQTFRQDGYEQYF
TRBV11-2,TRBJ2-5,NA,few,TGTGCCAGCAGCCTGACGGGCTCCGAAGAGACCCAGTACTTC,CASSLTGSEETQYF
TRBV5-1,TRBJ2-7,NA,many,TGCGCCAGCAGCTTGACCAGCTCCTACGAGCAGTACTTC,CASSLTSSYEQYF
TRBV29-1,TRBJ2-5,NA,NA,TGCAGCGCCGTAGGGGCCGACCAGGCCCAGTACTTC,CSAVGADQAQYF
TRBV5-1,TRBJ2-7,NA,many,TGCGCCAGCAGCTTGCCCGGGATCAGCTCCTACGAGCAGTACTTC,CASSLPGISSYEQYF
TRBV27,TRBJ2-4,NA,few,TGTGCCAGCACGGGGCTGGGAGTAGCCAAAAACATTCAGTACTTC,CASTGLGVAKNIQYF
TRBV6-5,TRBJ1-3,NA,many,TGTGCCAGCAGTCGCCGACGTATCTCTGGAAACACCATATATTTT,CASSRRRISGNTIYF
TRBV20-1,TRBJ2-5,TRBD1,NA,TGCAGTGCTACGGACAGGGGGCTAAAGACCCAGTACTTC,CSATDRGLKTQYF
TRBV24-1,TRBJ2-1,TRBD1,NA,TGTGCCACCAGTGATCAAGGACAGGCATCCTACAATGAGCAGTTCTTC,CATSDQGQASYNEQFF
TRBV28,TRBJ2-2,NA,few,TGTGCCAGCAGTTTAAATAGTTTGAACACCGGGGAGCTGTTTTTT,CASSLNSLNTGELFF
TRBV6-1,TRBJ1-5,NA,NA,TGTGCCAGCAGTCTCGACGGCTCTGGACCCCAGCATTTT,CASSLDGSGPQHF
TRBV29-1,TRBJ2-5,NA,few,TGCAGCGTTGGGCAAGAGACCCAGTACTTC,CSVGQETQYF
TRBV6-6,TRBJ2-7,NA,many,TGTGCCAGCAGTTCGACCTACGAGCAGTACTTC,CASSSTYEQYF
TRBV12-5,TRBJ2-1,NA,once,TGTGCTAGTGGTTATACGGGGAATGAGCAGTTCTTC,CASGYTGNEQFF
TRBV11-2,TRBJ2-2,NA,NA,TGTGCCAGCAGCCCCCAGGGTTTAGGGGAGCTGTTTTTT,CASSPQGLGELFF
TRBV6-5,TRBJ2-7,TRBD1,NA,TGTGCCAGCACAAGGGACAGGGGGAGCTCCTACGAGCAGTACTTC,CASTRDRGSSYEQYF
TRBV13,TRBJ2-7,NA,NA,TGTGCCAGCAGCTTAGGCCTGGGCAGGCGGGCCTCCTACGAGCAGTACTTC,CASSLGLGRRASYEQYF
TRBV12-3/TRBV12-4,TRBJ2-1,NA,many,TGTGCCAGCAGTTTCTTGCAGGGGAACAATGAGCAGTTCTTC,CASSFLQGNNEQFF